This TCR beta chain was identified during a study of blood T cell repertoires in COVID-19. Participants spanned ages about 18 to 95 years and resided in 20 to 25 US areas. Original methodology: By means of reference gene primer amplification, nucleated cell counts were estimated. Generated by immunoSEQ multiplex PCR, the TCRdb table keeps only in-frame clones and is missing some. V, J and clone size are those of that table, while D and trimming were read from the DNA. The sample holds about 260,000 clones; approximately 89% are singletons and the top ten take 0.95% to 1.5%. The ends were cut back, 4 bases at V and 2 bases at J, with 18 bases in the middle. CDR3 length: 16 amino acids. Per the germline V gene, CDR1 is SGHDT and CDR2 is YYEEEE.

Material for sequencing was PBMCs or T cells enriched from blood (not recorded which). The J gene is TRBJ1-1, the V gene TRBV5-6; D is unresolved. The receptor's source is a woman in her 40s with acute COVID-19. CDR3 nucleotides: TGTGCCAGCAGCCGCGGGTTTGGACGGATTAACACTGAAGCTTTCTTT. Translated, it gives CASSRGFGRINTEAFF.